These 2 T cell receptor beta chains were all obtained from the same sample, sequenced in a study of cytomegalovirus exposure and HLA in healthy donors. Assay used: immunoSEQ multiplex PCR; TCRdb lists only in-frame clones, some missing. The table records 150,000 to 200,000 clones, 85% of them present only once. Sequenced input: PBMCs. These receptors were obtained from a man between 18 and 29 years old in good health and CMV-seropositive.

This clone occurred many times. V and J are TRBV27 and TRBJ2-7; 9 bases are shared with TRBD1. Germline CDR1 and CDR2: MNHEY and SMNVEV (reference sequence). The CDR3 covers 14 residues. Trimming removed 5 bases from V and 4 bases from J; junction bases left unmatched: 6. CDR3 sequence: CASSETGGTYEQYF. The CDR3 DNA reads as TGTGCCAGCAGTGAAACAGGGGGCACGTACGAGCAGTACTTC.

The chain carries TRBV7-2 and TRBJ2-1, with 8 bases identical to TRBD1. Losses at the gene ends were 4 bases for V and 1 base for J; bases not matched to a gene: 3. The CDR3 extends over 15 amino acids. CDR1 SGHTA and CDR2 FQGNSA come from the germline V gene. CDR3 amino acids: CASSSDRGSYNEQFF. The DNA for the CDR3 is TGTGCCAGCAGCTCCGACAGGGGTTCCTACAATGAGCAGTTCTTC.